This T cell receptor (beta chain) comes out of a study of CD8 T cells in ankylosing spondylitis. At least ten counts were recorded for this clonotype. Its antigen is unknown. The CDR3 has 13 amino acids. Germline V gene data show CDR1 as KGHSH and CDR2 as LQKENI. Losses at the gene ends were 3 bases for V and 9 bases for J; bases not matched to a gene: 4. Findings and caveats of the study: A TCR beta motif of seven or eight highly homologous variants appeared characteristic of ankylosing spondylitis blood.

Quantitative molecular-barcoded 5'-RACE generated the TCR beta libraries. TCRdb passed the 5' RACE reads through MiXCR, listing each CDR3 protein once. The sample has 150,000 to 200,000 distinct CDR3 sequences; 18% are singletons. This chain joins TRBV18 and TRBJ2-1; 8 positions match TRBD1. Sequencing input: blood, either unsorted or a sorted T cell fraction (not recorded which). This sequence was found in a male donor aged 5 to 30 with ankylosing spondylitis or in good health (not recorded which). CDR3 amino acids: CASSPNTGGEQFF. The CDR3 nucleotides read TGTGCCAGCTCACCGAATACAGGGGGTGAGCAGTTCTTC.